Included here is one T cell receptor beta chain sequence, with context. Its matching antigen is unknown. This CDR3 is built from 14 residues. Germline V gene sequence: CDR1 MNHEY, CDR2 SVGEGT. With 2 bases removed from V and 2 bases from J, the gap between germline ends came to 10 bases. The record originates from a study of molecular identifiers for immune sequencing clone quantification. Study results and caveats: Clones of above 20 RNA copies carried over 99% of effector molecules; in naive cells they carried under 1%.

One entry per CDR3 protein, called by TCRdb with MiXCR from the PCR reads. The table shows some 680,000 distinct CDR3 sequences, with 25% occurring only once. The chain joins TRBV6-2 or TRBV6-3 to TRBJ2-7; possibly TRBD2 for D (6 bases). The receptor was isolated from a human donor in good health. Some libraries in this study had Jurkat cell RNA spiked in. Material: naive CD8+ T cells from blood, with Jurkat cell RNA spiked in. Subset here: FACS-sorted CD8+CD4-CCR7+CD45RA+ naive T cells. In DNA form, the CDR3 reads TGTGCCAGCAGTTACGGAGGGTCCGCCTACGAGCAGTACTTC. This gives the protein CASSYGGSAYEQYF.